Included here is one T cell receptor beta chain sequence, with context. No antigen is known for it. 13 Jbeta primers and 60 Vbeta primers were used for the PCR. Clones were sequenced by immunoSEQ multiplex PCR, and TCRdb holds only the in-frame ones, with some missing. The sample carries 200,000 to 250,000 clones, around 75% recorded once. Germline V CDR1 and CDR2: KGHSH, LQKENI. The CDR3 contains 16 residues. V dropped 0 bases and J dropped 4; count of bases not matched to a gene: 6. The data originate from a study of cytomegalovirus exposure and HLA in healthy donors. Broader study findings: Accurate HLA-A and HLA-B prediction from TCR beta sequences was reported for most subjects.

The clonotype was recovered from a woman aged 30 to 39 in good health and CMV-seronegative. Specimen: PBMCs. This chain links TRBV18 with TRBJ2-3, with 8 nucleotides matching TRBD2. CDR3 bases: TGTGCCAGCTCACCACCCGGGGGTAGCGGGGCAGATACGCAGTATTTT. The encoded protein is CASSPPGGSGADTQYF.